Here is one TCR beta chain with its context. This clone is a singleton in its sample. The antigen this receptor binds is unknown. Base qualities are not recorded, but no much larger clone differs from it by a single base. The germline V gene gives CDR1 as SGHRS and CDR2 as YFSETQ. Its CDR3 holds 15 amino acids, cysteine through phenylalanine. The sequence is cut down to CDR3 DNA, 45 bases in frame from base 1. V ends up 4 bases short and J 3 bases short, with an unmatched junction base count of 9. A second Seattle source provided samples from volunteer blood donors who had recovered from COVID-19. Collaborating institutions collected whole blood in K2EDTA tubes following their own protocols. Collaborator samples were shipped for TCRbeta analysis as frozen whole blood, isolated PBMCs, or DNA extracted from either sample type. TCRbeta CDR3 regions were amplified from genomic DNA by means of the immunoSEQ Assay, a bias-controlled multiplex PCR. Under the source paper's analysis protocol: The number of nucleated cells in each sample was estimated by amplification of reference gene primers within the assay. Sequence reads were collapsed and filtered to measure the absolute abundance of every unique TCRbeta CDR3 rearrangement. Productive Simpson clonality was computed per sample as the square root of Simpson's diversity index over productive rearrangements. Entries here come from immuneACCESS through TCRdb and include only in-frame sequences with V and J called. Some clones fail to appear in such tables; in the studies checked, an unresolved V gene covers under half of the shortfall, and the cause of the remainder is unknown. The D gene and trimming were derived from the DNA, and the V and J assignments and clone size from that table. Across this sample there are fewer than 200,000 clones, with approximately 85% seen only once. The leading ten clones occupy roughly 1.1% of the sample.

The data stem from a study of blood T cell repertoires in COVID-19 (dated by TCRdb to 2020 to 2021). Background for the entire study: Samples covering the acute and convalescent phases of COVID-19 were provided by collaborators in the United States, Italy and Spain. The material from the prospective study consisted of cDNA or gDNA derived from T cells, B-cell-depleted T cells, or PBMCs. Subjects who had been exposed to COVID-19, were actively infected with it, or had recovered from it provided the deeply sampled blood TCRbeta repertoires that made up the dataset. The repertoires were released in a freely available public database intended as a resource for research on the immune response to SARS-CoV-2. Samples came from the ongoing ImmuneRACE study (first 160 participants) plus 1,254 subjects from 6 global collaborators. A de-identified subject ID, COVID-19 status, age in years and sex were almost always included in the sample metadata. HLA class I and class II types, where available, came from metadata supplied by the sample provider rather than from assay-based typing. The paper as a whole reports these results and caveats: Clinical and demographic metadata were provided uncurated, with the amount varying by source and participant.

The TCR sequence derives from a man aged 55 to 70 who had recovered from COVID-19. The chain employs TRBV5-1 and TRBJ2-7; 8 bases in the middle match TRBD1. What was sequenced was peripheral blood. The CDR3 is CASSPSRDRSYEQYF. The DNA sequence is given as TGCGCCAGCAGCCCCAGCCGGGACAGGAGCTACGAGCAGTACTTC. The variable domain in full, with residues beyond the CDR3 obtained from the reference TRBV5-1 and TRBJ2-7 genes, is KAGVTQTPRYLIKTRGQQVTLSCSPISGHRSVSWYQQTPGQGLQFLFEYFSETQRNKGNFPGRFSGRQFSNSRSEMNVSTLELGDSALYLCASSPSRDRSYEQYFGPGTRLTVT.